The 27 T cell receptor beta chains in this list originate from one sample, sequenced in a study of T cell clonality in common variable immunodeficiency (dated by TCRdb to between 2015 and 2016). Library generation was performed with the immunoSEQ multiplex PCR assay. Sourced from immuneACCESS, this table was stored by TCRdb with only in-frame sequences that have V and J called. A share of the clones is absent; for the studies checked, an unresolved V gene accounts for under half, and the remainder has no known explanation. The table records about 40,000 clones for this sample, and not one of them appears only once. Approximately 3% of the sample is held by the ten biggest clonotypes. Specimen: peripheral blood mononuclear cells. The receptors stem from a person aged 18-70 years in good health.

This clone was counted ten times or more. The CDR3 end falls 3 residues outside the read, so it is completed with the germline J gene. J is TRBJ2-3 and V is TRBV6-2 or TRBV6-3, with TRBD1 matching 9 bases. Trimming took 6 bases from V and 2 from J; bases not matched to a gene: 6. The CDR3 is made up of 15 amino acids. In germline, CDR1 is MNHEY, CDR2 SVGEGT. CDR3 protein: CASSSRTGVTDTQYF. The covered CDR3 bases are TGTGCCAGCAGCTCACGGACAGGGGTCACAGATACG.

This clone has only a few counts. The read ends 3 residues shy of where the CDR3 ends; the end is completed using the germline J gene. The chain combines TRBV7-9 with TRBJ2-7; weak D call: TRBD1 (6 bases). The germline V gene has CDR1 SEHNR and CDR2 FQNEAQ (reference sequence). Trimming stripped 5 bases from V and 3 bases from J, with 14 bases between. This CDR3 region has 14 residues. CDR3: CASSASGTYYEQYF. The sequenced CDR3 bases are TGTGCCAGCAGCGCCTCCGGGACATACTACGAG.

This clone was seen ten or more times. Partial CDR3 DNA: TGCAGTGCTAGAGGTCCCCCCGGGACTAACCCCTCCGGCACAGATACG. Its protein is CSARGPPGTNPSGTDT. In full, the CDR3 is CSARGPPGTNPSGTDTQYF. The V and J genes are TRBV20-1 and TRBJ2-3, with 7 nucleotides matching TRBD2. The read comes to an end 3 residues before the CDR3 does, leaving the germline J gene to fill in the end. The V gene's germline CDR1 is DFQATT and CDR2 SNEGSKA (reference sequence). The CDR3 contains 19 residues. V was pared by 1 base and J by 1 base, with 17 bases of the junction left unmatched.

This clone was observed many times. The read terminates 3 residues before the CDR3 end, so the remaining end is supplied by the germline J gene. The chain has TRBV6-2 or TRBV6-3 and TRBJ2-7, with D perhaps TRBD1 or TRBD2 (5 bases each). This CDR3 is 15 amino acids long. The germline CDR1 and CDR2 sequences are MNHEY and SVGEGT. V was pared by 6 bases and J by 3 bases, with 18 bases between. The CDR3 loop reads CASSHWMRGVYEQYF. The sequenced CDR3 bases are TGTGCCAGCAGCCATTGGATGAGGGGAGTCTACGAG.

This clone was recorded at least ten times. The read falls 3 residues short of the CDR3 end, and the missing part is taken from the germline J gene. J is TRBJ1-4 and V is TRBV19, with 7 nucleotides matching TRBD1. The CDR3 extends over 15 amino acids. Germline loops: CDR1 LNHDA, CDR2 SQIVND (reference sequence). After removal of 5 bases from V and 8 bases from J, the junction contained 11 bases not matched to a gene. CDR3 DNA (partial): TGTGCCAGTAGTGCCCGACAGGGTGGACGAGAAAAA. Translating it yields CASSARQGGREK. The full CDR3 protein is CASSARQGGREKLFF.

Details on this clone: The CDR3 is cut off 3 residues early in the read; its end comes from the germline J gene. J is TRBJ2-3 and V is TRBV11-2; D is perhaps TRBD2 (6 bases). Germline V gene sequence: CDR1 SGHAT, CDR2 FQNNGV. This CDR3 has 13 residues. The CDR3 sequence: CASSISGGETQYF. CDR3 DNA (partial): TGTGCCAGCAGCATCTCCGGGGGAGAGACG.

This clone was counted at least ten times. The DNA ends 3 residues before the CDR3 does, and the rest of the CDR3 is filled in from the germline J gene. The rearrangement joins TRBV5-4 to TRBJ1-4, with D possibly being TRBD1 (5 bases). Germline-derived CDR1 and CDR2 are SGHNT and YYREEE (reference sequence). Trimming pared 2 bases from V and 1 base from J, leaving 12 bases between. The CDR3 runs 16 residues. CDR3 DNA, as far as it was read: TGTGCCAGCAGCTTCGGGGGGGTTGTAACTAATGAAAAA. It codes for CASSFGGVVTNEK. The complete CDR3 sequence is CASSFGGVVTNEKLFF.

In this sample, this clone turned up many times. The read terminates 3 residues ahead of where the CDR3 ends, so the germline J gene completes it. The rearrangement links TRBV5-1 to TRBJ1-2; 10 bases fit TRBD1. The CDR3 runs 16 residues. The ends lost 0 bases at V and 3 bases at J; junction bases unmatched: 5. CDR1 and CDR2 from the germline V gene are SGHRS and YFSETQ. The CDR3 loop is CASSLARDRGDYGYTF. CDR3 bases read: TGCGCCAGCAGCTTGGCCAGGGACAGGGGAGACTATGGC.

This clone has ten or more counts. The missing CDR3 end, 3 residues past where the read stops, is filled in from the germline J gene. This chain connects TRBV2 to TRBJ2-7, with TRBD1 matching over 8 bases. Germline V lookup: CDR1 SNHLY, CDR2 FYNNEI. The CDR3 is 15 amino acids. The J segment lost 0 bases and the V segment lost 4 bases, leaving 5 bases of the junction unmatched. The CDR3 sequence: CASSGQGYNSYEQYF. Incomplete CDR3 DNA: TGTGCCAGCAGTGGACAGGGGTATAACTCCTACGAG.

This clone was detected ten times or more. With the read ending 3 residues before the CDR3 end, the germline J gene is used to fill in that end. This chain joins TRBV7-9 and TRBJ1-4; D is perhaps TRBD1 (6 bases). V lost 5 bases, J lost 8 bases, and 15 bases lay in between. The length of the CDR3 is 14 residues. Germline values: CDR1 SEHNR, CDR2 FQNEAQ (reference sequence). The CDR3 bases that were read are TGTGCCAGCAGCCCTACGGGGGGCAGAGAAAAA. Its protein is CASSPTGGREK. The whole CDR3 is CASSPTGGREKLFF.

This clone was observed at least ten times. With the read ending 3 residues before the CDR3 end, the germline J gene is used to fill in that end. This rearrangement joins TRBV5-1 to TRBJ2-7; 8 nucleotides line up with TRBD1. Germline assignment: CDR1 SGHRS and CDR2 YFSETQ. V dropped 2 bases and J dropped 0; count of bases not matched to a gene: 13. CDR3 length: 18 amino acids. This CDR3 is CASSFDRGPTLSSYEQYF. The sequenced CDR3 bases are TGCGCCAGCAGCTTCGACAGGGGCCCTACCCTTAGCTCCTACGAG. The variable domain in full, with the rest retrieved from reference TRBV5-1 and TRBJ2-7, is KAGVTQTPRYLIKTRGQQVTLSCSPISGHRSVSWYQQTPGQGLQFLFEYFSETQRNKGNFPGRFSGRQFSNSRSEMNVSTLELGDSALYLCASSFDRGPTLSSYEQYFGPGTRLTVT.

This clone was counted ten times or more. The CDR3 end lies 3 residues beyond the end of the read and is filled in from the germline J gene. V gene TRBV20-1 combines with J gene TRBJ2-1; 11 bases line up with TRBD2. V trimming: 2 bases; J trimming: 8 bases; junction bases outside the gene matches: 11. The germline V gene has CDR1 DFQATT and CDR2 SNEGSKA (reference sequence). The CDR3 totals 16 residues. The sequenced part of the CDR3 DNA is TGCAGTGCTAGAAAATTAGCGGGGGGGAGGTCGGATGAG. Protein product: CSARKLAGGRSDE. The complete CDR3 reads CSARKLAGGRSDEQFF.

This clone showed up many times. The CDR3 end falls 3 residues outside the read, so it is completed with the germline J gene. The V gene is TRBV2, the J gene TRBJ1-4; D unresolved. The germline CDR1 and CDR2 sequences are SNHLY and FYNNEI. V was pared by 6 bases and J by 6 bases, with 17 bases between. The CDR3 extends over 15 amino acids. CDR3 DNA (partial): TGTGCCAGCAGGGATCGGTTCGCGGAGGATGAAAAA. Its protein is CASRDRFAEDEK. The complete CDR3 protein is CASRDRFAEDEKLFF.

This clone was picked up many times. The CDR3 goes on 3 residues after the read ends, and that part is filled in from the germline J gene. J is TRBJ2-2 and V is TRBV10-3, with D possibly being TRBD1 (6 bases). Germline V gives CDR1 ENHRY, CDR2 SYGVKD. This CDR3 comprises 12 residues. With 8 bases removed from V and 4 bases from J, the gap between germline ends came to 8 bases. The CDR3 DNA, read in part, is TGTGCCATCGGGGGCAGCACCGGGGAG. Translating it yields CAIGGSTGE. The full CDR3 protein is CAIGGSTGELFF.

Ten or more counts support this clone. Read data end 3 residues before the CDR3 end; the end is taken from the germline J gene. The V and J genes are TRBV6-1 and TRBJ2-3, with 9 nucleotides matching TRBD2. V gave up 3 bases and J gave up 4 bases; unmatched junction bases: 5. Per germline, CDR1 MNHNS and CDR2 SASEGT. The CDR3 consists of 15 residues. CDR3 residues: CASSDGSGGADTQYF. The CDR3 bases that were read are TGTGCCAGCAGTGACGGTAGCGGGGGTGCAGATACG.

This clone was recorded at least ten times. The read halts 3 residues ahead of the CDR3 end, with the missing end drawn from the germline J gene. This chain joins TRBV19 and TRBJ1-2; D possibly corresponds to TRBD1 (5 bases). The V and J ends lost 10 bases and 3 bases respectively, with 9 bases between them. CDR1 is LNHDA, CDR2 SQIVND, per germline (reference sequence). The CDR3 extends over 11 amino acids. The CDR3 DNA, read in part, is TGTGCCACCCGACAGTACTATGGC. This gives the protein CATRQYYG. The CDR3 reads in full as CATRQYYGYTF.

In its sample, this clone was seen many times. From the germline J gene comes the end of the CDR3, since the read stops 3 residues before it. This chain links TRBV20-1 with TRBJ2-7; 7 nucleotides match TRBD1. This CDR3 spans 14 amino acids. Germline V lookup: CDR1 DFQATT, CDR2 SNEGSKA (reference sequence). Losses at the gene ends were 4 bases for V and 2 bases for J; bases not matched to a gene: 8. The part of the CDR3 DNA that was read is TGCAGTGCTAAAGGGGGCGCATATGCCTACGAG. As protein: CSAKGGAYAYE. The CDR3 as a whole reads CSAKGGAYAYEQYF.

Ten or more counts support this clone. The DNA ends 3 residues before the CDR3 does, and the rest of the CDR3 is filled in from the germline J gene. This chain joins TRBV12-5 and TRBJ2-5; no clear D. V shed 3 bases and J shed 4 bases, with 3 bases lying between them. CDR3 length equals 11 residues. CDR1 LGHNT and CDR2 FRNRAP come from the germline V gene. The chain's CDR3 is CASGFRETQYF. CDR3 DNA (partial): TGTGCTAGTGGTTTTCGAGAGACC.

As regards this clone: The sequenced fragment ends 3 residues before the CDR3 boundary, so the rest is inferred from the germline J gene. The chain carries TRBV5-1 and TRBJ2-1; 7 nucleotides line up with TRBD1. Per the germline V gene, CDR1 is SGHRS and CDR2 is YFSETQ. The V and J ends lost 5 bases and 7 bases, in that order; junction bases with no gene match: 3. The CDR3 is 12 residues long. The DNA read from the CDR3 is TGCGCCAGCAGGAAGGACAGGAATGAG. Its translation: CASRKDRNE. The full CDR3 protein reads CASRKDRNEQFF.

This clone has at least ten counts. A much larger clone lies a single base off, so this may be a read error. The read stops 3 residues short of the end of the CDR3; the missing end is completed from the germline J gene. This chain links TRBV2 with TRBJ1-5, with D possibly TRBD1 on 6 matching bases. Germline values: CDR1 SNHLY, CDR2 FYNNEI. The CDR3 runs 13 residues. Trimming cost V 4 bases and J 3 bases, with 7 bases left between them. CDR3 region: CASSAGANQPQHF. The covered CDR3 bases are TGTGCCAGCAGTGCAGGGGCCAATCAGCCC. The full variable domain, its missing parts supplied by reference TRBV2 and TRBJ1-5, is EPEVTQTPSHQVTQMGQEVILRCVPISNHLYFYWYRQILGQKVEFLVSFYNNEISEKSEIFDDQFSVERPDGSNFTLKIRSTKLEDSAMYFCASSAGANQPQHFGDGTRLSIL.

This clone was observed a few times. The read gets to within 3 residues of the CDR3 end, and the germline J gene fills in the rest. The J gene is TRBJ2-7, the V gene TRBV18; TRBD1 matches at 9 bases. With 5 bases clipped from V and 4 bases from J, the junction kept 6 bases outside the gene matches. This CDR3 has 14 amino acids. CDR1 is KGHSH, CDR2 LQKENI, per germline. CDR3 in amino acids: CASSAGQGSYEQYF. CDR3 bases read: TGTGCCAGCTCAGCGGGACAGGGTTCGTACGAG.

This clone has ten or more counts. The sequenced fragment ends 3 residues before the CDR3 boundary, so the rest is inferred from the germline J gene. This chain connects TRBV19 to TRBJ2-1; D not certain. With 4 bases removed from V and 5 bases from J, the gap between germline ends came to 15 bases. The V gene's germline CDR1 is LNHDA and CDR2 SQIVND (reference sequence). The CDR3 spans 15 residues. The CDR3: CASSTVSSFHNEQFF. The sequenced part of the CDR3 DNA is TGTGCCAGTAGTACAGTATCATCTTTTCACAATGAG. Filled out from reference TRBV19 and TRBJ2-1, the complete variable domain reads DGGITQSPKYLFRKEGQNVTLSCEQNLNHDAMYWYRQDPGQGLRLIYYSQIVNDFQKGDIAEGYSVSREKKESFPLTVTSAQKNPTAFYLCASSTVSSFHNEQFFGPGTRLTVL.

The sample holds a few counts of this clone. The part of the CDR3 DNA that was read is TGCGCCACCAGCCCCGACAGGGCTCGTGGC. Amino acid sequence: CATSPDRARG. The CDR3 in full is CATSPDRARGYTF. The rearrangement links TRBV10-2 to TRBJ1-2; 7 bases are a match to TRBD1. The sequenced fragment ends 3 residues before the CDR3 boundary, so the rest is inferred from the germline J gene. The CDR3 is 13 residues long. Germline-derived CDR1 and CDR2 are WSHSY and SAAADI. V lost 10 bases, J lost 7 bases, and 12 bases stayed unmatched.

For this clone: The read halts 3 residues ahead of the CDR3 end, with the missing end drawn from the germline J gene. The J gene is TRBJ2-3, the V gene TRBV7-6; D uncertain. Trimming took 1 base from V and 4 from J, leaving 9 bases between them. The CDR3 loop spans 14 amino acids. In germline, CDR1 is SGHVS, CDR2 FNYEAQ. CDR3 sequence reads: CASSLELSADTQYF. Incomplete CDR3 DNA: TGTGCCAGCAGCTTAGAGCTTTCCGCAGATACG.

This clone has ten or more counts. This chain's CDR3 is CASSLGRRGPDTQYF. The sequenced CDR3 bases are TGTGCCAGCTCACTAGGGAGGAGGGGGCCCGATACG. The J gene is TRBJ2-3, the V gene TRBV18; D may be TRBD1 (7 bases). Coverage ceases 3 residues before the CDR3 finishes, and the germline J gene fills in the end. CDR1 is KGHSH, CDR2 LQKENI, per germline. The ends were cut back, 4 bases at V and 6 bases at J, with 17 bases in the middle. The CDR3 covers 15 residues.

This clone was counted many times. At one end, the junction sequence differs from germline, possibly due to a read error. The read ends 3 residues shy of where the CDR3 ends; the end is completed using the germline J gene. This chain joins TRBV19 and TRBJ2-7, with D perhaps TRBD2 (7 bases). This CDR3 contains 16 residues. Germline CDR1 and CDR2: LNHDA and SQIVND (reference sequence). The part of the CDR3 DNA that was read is TGTGCCAGCAGTAAGGGCGGGGGCAGGGGAATATACGAG. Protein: CASSKGGGRGIYE. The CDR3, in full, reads CASSKGGGRGIYEQYF.

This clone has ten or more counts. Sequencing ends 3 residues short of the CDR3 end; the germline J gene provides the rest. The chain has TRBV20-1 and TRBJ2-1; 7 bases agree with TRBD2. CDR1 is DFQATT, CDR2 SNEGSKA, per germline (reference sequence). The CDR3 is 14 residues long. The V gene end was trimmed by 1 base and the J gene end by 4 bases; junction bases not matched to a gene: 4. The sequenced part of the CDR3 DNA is TGCAGTGCTAGAGCATCGCGGGGGTACAATGAG. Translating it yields CSARASRGYNE. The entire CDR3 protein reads CSARASRGYNEQFF.